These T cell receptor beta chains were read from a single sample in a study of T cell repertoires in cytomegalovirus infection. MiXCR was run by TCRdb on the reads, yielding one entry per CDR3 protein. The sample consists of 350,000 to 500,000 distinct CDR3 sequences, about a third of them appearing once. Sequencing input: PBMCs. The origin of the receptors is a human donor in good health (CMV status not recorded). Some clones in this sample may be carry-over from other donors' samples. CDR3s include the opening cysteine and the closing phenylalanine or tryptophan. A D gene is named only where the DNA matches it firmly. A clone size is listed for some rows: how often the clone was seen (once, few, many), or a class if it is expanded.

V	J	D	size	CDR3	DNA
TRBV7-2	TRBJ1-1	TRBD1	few	CASSLARGRGTEAFF	TGTGCCAGCAGCTTGGCGAGGGGGCGGGGGACTGAAGCTTTCTTT
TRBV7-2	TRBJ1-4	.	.	CASSKKLPATNEKLFF	TGTGCCAGCAGCAAAAAGCTACCTGCAACTAATGAAAAACTGTTTTTT
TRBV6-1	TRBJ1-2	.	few	CASSGGGYTF	TGTGCCAGCAGTGGGGGGGGCTACACCTTC
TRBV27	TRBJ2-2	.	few	CASSPSTGASNTGELFF	TGTGCCAGCAGTCCCTCCACGGGGGCCTCGAACACCGGGGAGCTGTTTTTT
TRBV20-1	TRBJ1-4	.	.	CSARDLRQGMGEKLFF	TGCAGTGCTAGAGATCTACGGCAGGGGATGGGTGAAAAACTGTTTTTT
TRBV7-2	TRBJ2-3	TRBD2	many	CASSLFSGGYTDTQYF	TGTGCCAGCAGCTTATTTTCGGGGGGTTACACAGATACGCAGTATTTT
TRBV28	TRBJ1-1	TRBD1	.	CASSLGDSLKYTEAFF	TGTGCCAGCAGTTTAGGGGACAGCCTCAAGTACACTGAAGCTTTCTTT
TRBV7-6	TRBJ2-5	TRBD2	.	CASSLGLAGDSETQYF	TGTGCTAGCAGCTTAGGGCTAGCGGGGGATTCGGAGACCCAGTACTTC
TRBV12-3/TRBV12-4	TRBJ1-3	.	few	CASYNSGNTIYF	TGTGCCAGCTACAACTCTGGAAACACCATATATTTT
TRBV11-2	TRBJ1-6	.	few	CASSPPPASGNSPLHF	TGTGCCAGCAGTCCCCCACCGGCCTCGGGTAATTCACCCCTCCACTTT
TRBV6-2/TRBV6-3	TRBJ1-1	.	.	CASSYSIRLTLPEGAFF	TGTGCCAGCAGTTACTCGATTAGGCTGACTCTACCAGAGGGAGCTTTCTTT
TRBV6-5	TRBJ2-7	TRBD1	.	CASRPDRGRAEQYF	TGTGCCAGCAGACCCGACAGGGGGCGTGCCGAGCAGTACTTC
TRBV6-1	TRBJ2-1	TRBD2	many	CASRQGPSGGAVDEQFF	TGTGCCAGCAGACAAGGGCCTAGCGGGGGGGCGGTGGATGAGCAGTTCTTC
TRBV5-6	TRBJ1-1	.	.	CASSFGRARTEAFF	TGTGCCAGCAGCTTTGGACGGGCGAGGACTGAAGCTTTCTTT
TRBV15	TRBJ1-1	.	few	CATNPGGLTEAFF	TGTGCCACCAACCCAGGAGGGTTAACTGAAGCTTTCTTT
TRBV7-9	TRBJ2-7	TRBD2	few	CASSFMAGDSGYEQYF	TGTGCCAGCAGCTTTATGGCGGGGGATAGTGGTTACGAGCAGTACTTC
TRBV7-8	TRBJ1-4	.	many	CASSFGLQGRGEKLFF	TGTGCCAGCAGCTTTGGACTGCAGGGAAGGGGTGAAAAACTGTTTTTT
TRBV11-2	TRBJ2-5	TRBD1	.	CASSSLRDSQETQYF	TGTGCCAGCAGCTCCCTTCGGGACAGTCAAGAGACCCAGTACTTC
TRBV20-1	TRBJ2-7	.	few	CSARSSHGSYEQYF	TGCAGTGCTAGGTCGAGCCACGGTTCCTACGAGCAGTACTTC
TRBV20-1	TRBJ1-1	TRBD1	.	CSARPGGGQGALAFF	TGCAGTGCTAGACCCGGGGGTGGACAGGGGGCGCTGGCTTTCTTT
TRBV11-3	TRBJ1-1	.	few	CASSSRASNTEAFF	TGTGCCAGCAGCTCCCGGGCATCGAACACTGAAGCTTTCTTT
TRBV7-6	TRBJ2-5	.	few	CASSLATLVKETQYF	TGTGCCAGCAGCTTAGCCACCTTAGTTAAAGAGACCCAGTACTTC
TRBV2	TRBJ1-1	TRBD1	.	CASSDRDRVFWAFF	TGTGCCAGCAGTGATCGGGACAGGGTATTTTGGGCTTTCTTT
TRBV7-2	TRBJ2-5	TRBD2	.	CASSSSTGLAGAGTQYF	TGTGCCAGCAGCTCCAGCACGGGACTAGCGGGGGCGGGGACCCAGTACTTC
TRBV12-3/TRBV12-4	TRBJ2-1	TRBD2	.	CASSLKAGAGGRYNEQLF	TGTGCCAGCAGTTTAAAAGCCGGAGCGGGGGGCCGTTACAATGAGCAGCTCTTC
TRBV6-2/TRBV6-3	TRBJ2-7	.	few	CAGGRSSYEQYF	TGTGCCGGGGGACGGAGCTCCTACGAGCAGTACTTC
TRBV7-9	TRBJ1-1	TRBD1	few	CASSAPGTGNTEAFF	TGTGCCAGCAGCGCCCCCGGGACAGGGAACACTGAAGCTTTCTTT
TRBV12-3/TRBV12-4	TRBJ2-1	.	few	CASSRGELYNEQFF	TGTGCCAGCAGCCGTGGGGAACTTTACAATGAGCAGTTCTTC
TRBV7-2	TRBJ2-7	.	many	CASSLGRGAIYEQYF	TGTGCCAGCAGCTTAGGGAGGGGTGCTATCTACGAGCAGTACTTC
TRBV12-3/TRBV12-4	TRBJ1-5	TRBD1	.	CASRPTGGRDQPQPF	TGTGCCAGCAGACCAACAGGGGGCAGAGATCAGCCCCAGCCTTTT
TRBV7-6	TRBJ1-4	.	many	CASSLMTAATNEKLFF	TGTGCCAGCAGCTTAATGACCGCAGCAACTAATGAAAAACTGTTTTTT